This record covers a single TCR beta chain. Its antigen remains unknown. Primers for the PCR totalled 60 Vbeta and 13 Jbeta. Repertoires were generated with immunoSEQ multiplex PCR, while TCRdb's copy carries only in-frame clones and drops some. The data hold about 130,000 clones, with approximately 80% observed a single time. The sample comes from a study of cytomegalovirus exposure and HLA in healthy donors. At the level of the study: Of around 400 genotyped donors, roughly 80% grouped in the Caucasian-associated ancestry cluster.

The CDR3 is 15 residues long. With 5 bases clipped from V and 4 bases from J, the junction kept 10 bases outside the gene matches. CDR1 and CDR2 from the germline V gene are MNHEY and SMNVEV (reference sequence). General study points: Most of the TCR beta V segments (in an earlier analysis) were productive either about 87% or about 30% of the time. The study listed under 200 cytomegalovirus-associated TCR beta chains. Analyses of presence and absence presupposed an approximately uniform sequencing depth across donors.

The chain recombines TRBV27 with TRBJ1-2; 7 bases align to TRBD1. Material for sequencing was PBMCs. The sequence was obtained from a woman in her late teens or twenties in good health and CMV-seropositive. This CDR3 reads CASSPRDSSTYGYTF. For the CDR3, the DNA is TGTGCCAGCAGTCCCCGGGACAGCAGTACCTATGGCTACACCTTC.